This TCR beta chain was recorded in a study of patients and donors after allogeneic stem cell transplantation (dated by TCRdb to 2020 to 2021). Library preparation was by RT-PCR. Sequencing instrument: NextSeq 550. TCRdb redid the processing of the public reads, applying fastp at Q25 and MiXCR, and retained in-frame beta chains. Each CDR3 protein gets just one entry, which takes the most common genes and DNA from the rows behind it. For this sample the table gives tens of thousands of distinct CDR3 sequences, of which just under 5% were detected only once. The ten biggest clones cover about 2.8% of the sample. To note about this clonotype: What this receptor recognizes is not known. No base-level quality is on record; no much larger clone is a single base apart.

The sequencing input was blood, either unsorted or a sorted T cell fraction (not recorded which). The receptor comes from a human donor who was either an allogeneic HSCT recipient or a stem cell or donor lymphocyte infusion donor (not recorded which). It is not recorded whose cells these are; they may come from a transplant donor.

The DNA reads TGTGCCAGCAGCCGAGGGGGGTATAGCAATCAGCCCCAGCATTTT. Protein translation: CASSRGGYSNQPQHF. The rearrangement combines TRBV3-1 with TRBJ1-5; 6 matching bases give a weak D call of TRBD1. The germline ends are 10 bases apart after V is trimmed by 4 bases and J by 0 bases. From cysteine to phenylalanine, the CDR3 is 15 amino acids long. Only CDR3 DNA remains: 45 bases, in frame from the first base. The germline V gene (reference sequence) provides CDR1 LGHDT and CDR2 YNNKEL.